The 25 T cell receptor beta chains in this list originate from one sample, sequenced in a study of cytomegalovirus exposure and HLA in healthy donors. 60 Vbeta and 13 Jbeta primers were used in PCR. Assay used: immunoSEQ multiplex PCR; TCRdb lists only in-frame clones, some missing. This repertoire shows 150,000 to 200,000 clones, 70% to 85% found once; its top ten account for 4.4%. Specimen: PBMCs. These receptors were taken from a woman in her thirties in good health and CMV-seropositive.

The rearrangement links TRBV4-1 to TRBJ1-1; TRBD1 is a possible D gene (6 bases). V gave up 1 base and J gave up 4 bases, with 10 bases separating them. Germline lookup yields CDR1 MGHRA and CDR2 YSYEKL. The CDR3 consists of 14 residues. CDR3 in amino acids: CASSQVGASTEAFF. In DNA, the CDR3 is TGCGCCAGCAGCCAAGTGGGGGCCAGCACTGAAGCTTTCTTT.

In this sample, this clone turned up a few times. This chain connects TRBV5-1 to TRBJ1-2, with 7 positions matching TRBD1. The V gene end was trimmed by 3 bases and the J gene end by 4 bases; junction bases not matched to a gene: 6. Germline CDR1 reads SGHRS; CDR2 reads YFSETQ. This CDR3 is built from 14 residues. DNA for the CDR3: TGCGCCAGCAGCTCCGGGACAGTACTCTATGGCTACACCTTC. It specifies CASSSGTVLYGYTF.

The chain couples TRBV5-4 to TRBJ2-2; 7 nucleotides align to TRBD2. CDR3 length equals 15 residues. CDR1 is SGHNT, CDR2 YYREEE, per germline (reference sequence). Losses at the gene ends were 0 bases for V and 3 bases for J; bases not matched to a gene: 2. The CDR3 DNA reads as TGTGCCAGCAGCTTGGGGGAGGGTTACACCGGGGAGCTGTTTTTT. Translated: CASSLGEGYTGELFF. Complete variable domain (other parts from reference TRBV5-4 and TRBJ2-2): ETGVTQSPTHLIKTRGQQVTLRCSSQSGHNTVSWYQQALGQGPQFIFQYYREEENGRGNFPPRFSGLQFPNYSSELNVNALELDDSALYLCASSLGEGYTGELFFGEGSRLTVL.

V gene TRBV5-8 combines with J gene TRBJ2-3; D is uncertain. CDR3 length: 16 amino acids. The V gene's germline CDR1 is SGHTS and CDR2 YDEGEE. Trimming removed 1 base from V and 0 bases from J, with 12 bases in between. The CDR3 DNA is TGTGCCAGCAGCTTGTTTGTTGGCCCCAGCACAGATACGCAGTATTTT. Protein sequence: CASSLFVGPSTDTQYF.

This clone has a single count. DNA for the CDR3: TGTGCCAGCAGCGTAGCGGGACTGATCAATCAGCCCCAGCATTTT. Its protein product is CASSVAGLINQPQHF. J is TRBJ1-5 and V is TRBV9, with D perhaps TRBD1 (5 bases). Germline V gives CDR1 SGDLS, CDR2 YYNGEE. V was trimmed by 0 bases and J by 3 bases, leaving 10 bases between them. This CDR3 has 15 amino acids.

The chain carries TRBV5-1 and TRBJ1-1; TRBD1 matches at 7 bases. The V gene's germline CDR1 is SGHRS and CDR2 YFSETQ. V gave up 3 bases and J gave up 0 bases; unmatched junction bases: 2. There are 14 residues in the CDR3. CDR3 DNA sequence: TGCGCCAGCAGCTGGGGACAGATGAACACTGAAGCTTTCTTT. It is translated as CASSWGQMNTEAFF.

This clone showed up just once. The chain combines TRBV5-4 with TRBJ2-4; TRBD1 aligns across 7 bases. CDR3 length: 14 residues. Germline V lookup: CDR1 SGHNT, CDR2 YYREEE (reference sequence). Trimming took 4 bases from V and 8 from J; bases not matched to a gene: 9. The chain's CDR3 is CASSSIEGADIQYF. CDR3 in DNA: TGTGCCAGCAGCAGTATAGAGGGGGCGGACATTCAGTACTTC.

V and J are TRBV10-3 and TRBJ1-2; D may be TRBD1 (5 bases). V lost 8 bases to trimming and J lost 0 bases, with 10 bases between them. This CDR3 comprises 13 residues. Germline V CDR1 and CDR2: ENHRY, SYGVKD. Here the CDR3 DNA reads TGTGCCATCGTTGACAGTACTAACTATGGCTACACCTTC. It is translated as CAIVDSTNYGYTF.

J is TRBJ1-5 and V is TRBV28; TRBD1 matches 8 bases. Trimming cost V 7 bases and J 6 bases; bases outside gene matches: 5. CDR1 and CDR2 from the germline V gene are MDHEN and SYDVKM. The CDR3 totals 13 residues. In DNA, the CDR3 is TGTGCCAGCACCACAGGGGGAACTCAGCCCCAGCATTTT. Translation gives CASTTGGTQPQHF.

This chain links TRBV10-3 with TRBJ2-3; TRBD1 agrees at 8 bases. J lost 5 bases, V lost 7 bases, and 8 bases had no gene match. This CDR3 is 14 amino acids long. The germline CDR1 and CDR2 sequences are ENHRY and SYGVKD. The CDR3 spells CAITPGGEGDTQYF. As DNA, the CDR3 is TGTGCCATCACCCCAGGGGGCGAAGGAGATACGCAGTATTTT.

The chain links TRBV9 to TRBJ1-2; no clear D gene. This CDR3 comprises 11 residues. The germline CDR1 and CDR2 sequences are SGDLS and YYNGEE. Trimming pared 3 bases from V and 6 bases from J, leaving 6 bases between. The CDR3 nucleotides read TGTGCCAGCAGCGCCGGGAATGGCTACACCTTC. It encodes CASSAGNGYTF.

The rearrangement links TRBV27 to TRBJ2-1; 8 bases match TRBD2. Looked up from germline, CDR1 is MNHEY and CDR2 is SMNVEV (reference sequence). The length of the CDR3 is 15 residues. After removal of 5 bases from V and 9 bases from J, the junction contained 12 bases not matched to a gene. CDR3 loop: CASSLSGAGFGEQFF. In DNA form, the CDR3 reads TGTGCCAGCAGTCTTAGCGGGGCGGGGTTCGGTGAGCAGTTCTTC.

This clone was seen more than once but under ten times. The CDR3 nucleotides read TGTGCCAGCAGTTGGGCCAGGGCGGATTTTGCCAATGAGCAGTTCTTC. Its translation is CASSWARADFANEQFF. The chain is built from TRBV6-5 and TRBJ2-1, with D possibly matching TRBD1 (5 bases). CDR1 is MNHEY, CDR2 SVGAGI, per germline. This CDR3 spans 16 amino acids. V dropped 4 bases and J dropped 6 bases, with 19 bases sitting between them.

The chain combines TRBV4-1 with TRBJ2-3; tentative D call: TRBD1 (7 bases). CDR1 MGHRA and CDR2 YSYEKL come from the germline V gene. The CDR3 contains 20 residues. V lost 6 bases and J lost 1, with 29 bases in between. The CDR3 bases are TGCGCCAGCAGGAACATTTACCAGACAGGGAGGATGAGAGGCACAGATACGCAGTATTTT. This sequence encodes CASRNIYQTGRMRGTDTQYF.

In its sample, this clone was seen a few times. The chain is built from TRBV5-6 and TRBJ1-4, with D hard to call. V was clipped by 2 bases and J by 5 bases, with 7 bases between them. This CDR3 has 13 residues. Germline V lookup: CDR1 SGHDT, CDR2 YYEEEE. The DNA for the CDR3 is TGTGCCAGCAGCTTCCAAGAGAATGAAAAACTGTTTTTT. Residues: CASSFQENEKLFF.

The V gene is TRBV10-3, the J gene TRBJ2-7; 7 bases agree with TRBD1. With V trimmed by 4 bases and J by 4 bases, 10 bases remained unmatched. Germline CDR1 reads ENHRY; CDR2 reads SYGVKD. This CDR3 contains 15 residues. CDR3 residues: CAISGQGTSVYEQYF. In DNA, the CDR3 is TGTGCCATCAGTGGACAGGGTACCTCCGTGTACGAGCAGTACTTC.

This chain joins TRBV18 and TRBJ2-1; D perhaps matches TRBD1 (6 bases). Trimming left V 0 bases short and J 8 bases short, with 8 bases between. Germline CDR1 is KGHSH and CDR2 is LQKENI. There are 13 residues in the CDR3. The CDR3 DNA follows: TGTGCCAGCTCACCACCGACAGGTTATGAGCAGTTCTTC. As protein: CASSPPTGYEQFF. Using reference TRBV18 and TRBJ2-1 for the parts outside the CDR3, the full variable domain is NAGVMQNPRHLVRRRGQEARLRCSPMKGHSHVYWYRQLPEEGLKFMVYLQKENIIDESGMPKERFSAEFPKEGPSILRIQQVVRGDSAAYFCASSPPTGYEQFFGPGTRLTVL.

The chain links TRBV2 to TRBJ2-7, with D possibly matching TRBD2 (5 bases). Germline V gives CDR1 SNHLY, CDR2 FYNNEI. Trimming took 10 bases from V and 0 from J, leaving 10 bases between them. The CDR3 is 12 residues long. CDR3 region: CAILGSSYEQYF. CDR3 DNA: TGTGCCATCTTAGGGAGCTCCTACGAGCAGTACTTC.

The CDR3 DNA reads TGTGCCAGCAGTTACTCTCGAGGGAGGGATGGCTACACCTTC. Translating it yields CASSYSRGRDGYTF. This chain connects TRBV6-5 to TRBJ1-2; D unresolved. CDR1 MNHEY and CDR2 SVGAGI come from the germline V gene. The ends were cut back, 0 bases at V and 6 bases at J, with 11 bases in the middle. CDR3 length: 14 amino acids.

The chain combines TRBV5-4 with TRBJ1-5; the match to TRBD1 covers 7 bases. Germline loops: CDR1 SGHNT, CDR2 YYREEE (reference sequence). V lost 0 bases, J lost 6 bases, and 3 bases stayed unmatched. This CDR3 has 14 residues. In DNA, the CDR3 is TGTGCCAGCAGCTTGGAGGGGGCTTTTCAGCCCCAGCATTTT. Translated: CASSLEGAFQPQHF.

The chain employs TRBV5-1 and TRBJ2-7, with D hard to call. This CDR3 region has 13 residues. Trimming cost V 2 bases and J 2 bases, with 8 bases left between them. Germline CDR1 and CDR2: SGHRS and YFSETQ. The DNA for the CDR3 is TGCGCCAGCAGCTTCACTCCTACCTACGAGCAGTACTTC. Amino acid sequence: CASSFTPTYEQYF. Together with reference TRBV5-1 and TRBJ2-7, the CDR3 gives the full variable domain: KAGVTQTPRYLIKTRGQQVTLSCSPISGHRSVSWYQQTPGQGLQFLFEYFSETQRNKGNFPGRFSGRQFSNSRSEMNVSTLELGDSALYLCASSFTPTYEQYFGPGTRLTVT.

The chain links TRBV11-3 to TRBJ2-2, with D perhaps TRBD2 (5 bases). The CDR3 length is 16 residues. In germline, CDR1 is SGHNT, CDR2 YENEEA. Between the trimmed V and J ends, which lost 3 bases and 0 bases, there was a span of 11 bases. The CDR3 loop is CASSFYGEPNTGELFF. The CDR3 DNA reads TGTGCCAGCAGCTTTTATGGGGAGCCGAACACCGGGGAGCTGTTTTTT. Complete variable domain (other parts from reference TRBV11-3 and TRBJ2-2): EAGVVQSPRYKIIEKKQPVAFWCNPISGHNTLYWYLQNLGQGPELLIRYENEEAVDDSQLPKDRFSAERLKGVDSTLKIQPAELGDSAVYLCASSFYGEPNTGELFFGEGSRLTVL.

The chain has TRBV28 and TRBJ1-5; 7 bases are shared with TRBD1. There are 16 residues in the CDR3. Per the germline V gene, CDR1 is MDHEN and CDR2 is SYDVKM. Trimming cost V 6 bases and J 3 bases; bases outside gene matches: 11. The CDR3 sequence: CASRRRGRGNNQPQHF. CDR3 in DNA: TGTGCCAGCAGGAGAAGGGGGCGCGGGAACAATCAGCCCCAGCATTTT.

This clone came up once. The gene calls are TRBV7-6 and TRBJ2-3; TRBD2 aligns across 13 bases. Germline CDR1 reads SGHVS; CDR2 reads FNYEAQ. With V trimmed by 7 bases and J by 2 bases, 6 bases remained unmatched. The CDR3 totals 16 residues. The CDR3 region has the DNA TGTGCCAGCACCTTGACTAGCGGGAGGCTCACAGATACGCAGTATTTT. Its translation: CASTLTSGRLTDTQYF.

The J gene is TRBJ2-2, the V gene TRBV27; 7 bases match TRBD1. Per germline, CDR1 MNHEY and CDR2 SMNVEV (reference sequence). Germline trimming cut 1 base from V and 6 bases from J; bases unmatched to any gene: 8. CDR3 length: 16 residues. This CDR3 is CASSLWVGGASGELFF. CDR3 in DNA: TGTGCCAGCAGTTTATGGGTAGGGGGCGCGTCCGGGGAGCTGTTTTTT.